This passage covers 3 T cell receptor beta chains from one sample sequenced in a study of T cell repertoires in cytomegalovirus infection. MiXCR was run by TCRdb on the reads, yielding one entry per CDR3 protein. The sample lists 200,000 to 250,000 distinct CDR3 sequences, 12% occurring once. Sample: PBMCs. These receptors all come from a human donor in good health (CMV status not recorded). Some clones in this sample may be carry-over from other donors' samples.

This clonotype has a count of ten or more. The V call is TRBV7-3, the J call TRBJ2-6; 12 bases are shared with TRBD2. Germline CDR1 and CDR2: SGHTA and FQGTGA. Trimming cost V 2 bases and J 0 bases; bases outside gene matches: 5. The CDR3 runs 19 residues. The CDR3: CASSLWGLAGVSGANVLTF. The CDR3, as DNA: TGTGCCAGCAGCTTATGGGGACTAGCGGGTGTCTCTGGGGCCAACGTCCTGACTTTC.

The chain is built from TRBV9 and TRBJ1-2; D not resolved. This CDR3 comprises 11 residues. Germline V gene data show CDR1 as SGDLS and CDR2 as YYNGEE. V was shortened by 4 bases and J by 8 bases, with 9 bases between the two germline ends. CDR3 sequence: CASSSSRGYTF. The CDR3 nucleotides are TGTGCCAGCAGCTCTAGTCGGGGCTACACCTTC.

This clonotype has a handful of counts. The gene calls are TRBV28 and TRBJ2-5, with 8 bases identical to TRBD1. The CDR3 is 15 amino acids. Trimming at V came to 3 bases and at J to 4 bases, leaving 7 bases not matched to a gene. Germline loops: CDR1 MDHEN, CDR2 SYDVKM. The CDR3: CASSFSSRGRETQYF. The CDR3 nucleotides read TGTGCCAGCAGTTTCAGCTCCAGGGGGCGAGAGACCCAGTACTTC.